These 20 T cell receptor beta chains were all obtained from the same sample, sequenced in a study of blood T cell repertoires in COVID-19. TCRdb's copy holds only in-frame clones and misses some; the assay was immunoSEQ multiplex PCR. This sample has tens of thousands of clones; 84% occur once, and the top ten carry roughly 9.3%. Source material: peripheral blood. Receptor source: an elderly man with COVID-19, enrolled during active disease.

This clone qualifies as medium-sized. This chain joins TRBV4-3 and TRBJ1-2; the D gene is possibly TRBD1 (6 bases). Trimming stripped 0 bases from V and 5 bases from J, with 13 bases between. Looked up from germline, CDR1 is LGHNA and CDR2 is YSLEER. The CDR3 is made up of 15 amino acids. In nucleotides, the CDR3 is TGCGCCAGCAGCCAAGAACTGCAGGGGCTGTATGGCTACACCTTC. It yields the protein CASSQELQGLYGYTF.

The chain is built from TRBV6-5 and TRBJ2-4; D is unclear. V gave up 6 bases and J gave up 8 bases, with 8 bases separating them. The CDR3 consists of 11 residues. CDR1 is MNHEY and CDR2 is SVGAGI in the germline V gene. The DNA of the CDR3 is TGTGCCAGCAGATCACGGGACATTCAGTACTTC. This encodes CASRSRDIQYF.

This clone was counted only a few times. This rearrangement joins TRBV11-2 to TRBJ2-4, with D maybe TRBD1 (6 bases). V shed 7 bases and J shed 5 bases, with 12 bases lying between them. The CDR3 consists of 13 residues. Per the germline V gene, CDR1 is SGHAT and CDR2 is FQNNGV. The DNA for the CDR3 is TGTGCCAGCAAGAAAGGGGGTGAAAACATTCAGTACTTC. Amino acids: CASKKGGENIQYF.

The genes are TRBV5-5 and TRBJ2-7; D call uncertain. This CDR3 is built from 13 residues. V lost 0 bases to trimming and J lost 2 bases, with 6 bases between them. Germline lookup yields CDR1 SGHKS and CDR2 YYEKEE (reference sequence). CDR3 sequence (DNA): TGTGCCAGCAGCTTGGACAGAGCCTACGAGCAGTACGTC. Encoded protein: CASSLDRAYEQYV.

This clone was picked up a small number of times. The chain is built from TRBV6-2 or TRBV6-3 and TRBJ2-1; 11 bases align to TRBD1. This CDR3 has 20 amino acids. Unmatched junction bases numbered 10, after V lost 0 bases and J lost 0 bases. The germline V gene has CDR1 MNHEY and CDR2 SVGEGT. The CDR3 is CASSYSRTGGLSSSYNEQFF. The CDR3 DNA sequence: TGTGCCAGCAGTTACTCGAGGACAGGGGGCTTGTCGAGCTCCTACAATGAGCAGTTCTTC.

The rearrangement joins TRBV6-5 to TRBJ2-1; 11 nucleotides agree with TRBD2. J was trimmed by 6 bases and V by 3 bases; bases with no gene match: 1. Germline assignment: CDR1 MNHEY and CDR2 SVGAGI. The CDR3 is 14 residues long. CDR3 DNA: TGTGCCAGCAGTTATGGGACTAGCGGCAATGAGCAGTTCTTC. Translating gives CASSYGTSGNEQFF.

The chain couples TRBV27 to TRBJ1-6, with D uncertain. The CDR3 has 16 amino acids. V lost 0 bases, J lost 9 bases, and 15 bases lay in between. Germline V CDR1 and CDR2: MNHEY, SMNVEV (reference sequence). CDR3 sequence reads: CASSLSRLLESSPLHF. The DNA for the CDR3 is TGTGCCAGCAGTTTATCGAGACTCCTAGAGAGTTCACCCCTCCACTTT.

The chain's CDR3 is CATSGGGQPQHF. CDR3 coding DNA: TGTGCCACCAGTGGAGGGGGTCAGCCCCAGCATTTT. The J gene is TRBJ1-5, the V gene TRBV24-1; a weak D match, TRBD1 (6 bases). CDR1 is KGHDR and CDR2 is SFDVKD in the germline V gene. Deletions cut 5 bases from V and 6 bases from J, with 7 bases between. The CDR3 runs 12 residues.

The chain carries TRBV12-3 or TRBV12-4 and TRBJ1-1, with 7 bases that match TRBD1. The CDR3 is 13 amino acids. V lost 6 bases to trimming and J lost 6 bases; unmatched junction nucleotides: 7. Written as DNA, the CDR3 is TGTGCCAGCAGGTTACTAACAGGGGCTGAAGCTTTCTTT. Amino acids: CASRLLTGAEAFF.

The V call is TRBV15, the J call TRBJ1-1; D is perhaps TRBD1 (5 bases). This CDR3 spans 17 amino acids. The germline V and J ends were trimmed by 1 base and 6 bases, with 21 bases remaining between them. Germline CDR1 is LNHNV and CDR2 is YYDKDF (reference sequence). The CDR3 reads CATSRGDREGVISEAFF. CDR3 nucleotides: TGTGCCACCAGCAGAGGGGATAGGGAAGGGGTTATATCTGAAGCTTTCTTT. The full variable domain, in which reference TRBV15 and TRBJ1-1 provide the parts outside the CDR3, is DAMVIQNPRYQVTQFGKPVTLSCSQTLNHNVMYWYQQKSSQAPKLLFHYYDKDFNNEADTPDNFQSRRPNTSFCFLDIRSPGLGDTAMYLCATSRGDREGVISEAFFGQGTRLTVV.

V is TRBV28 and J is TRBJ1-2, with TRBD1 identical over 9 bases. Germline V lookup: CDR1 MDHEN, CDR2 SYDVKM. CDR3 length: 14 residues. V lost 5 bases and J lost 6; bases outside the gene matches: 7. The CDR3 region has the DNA TGTGCCAGCAGTATTTTACAGGGGGCTGATGGCTACACCTTC. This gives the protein CASSILQGADGYTF.

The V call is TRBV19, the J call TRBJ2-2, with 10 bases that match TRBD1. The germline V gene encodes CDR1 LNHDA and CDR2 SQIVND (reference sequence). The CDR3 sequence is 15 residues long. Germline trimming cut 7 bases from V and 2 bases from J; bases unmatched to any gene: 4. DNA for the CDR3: TGTGCCAGTATGAGACAGGGGGCCAACACCGGGGAGCTGTTTTTT. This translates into CASMRQGANTGELFF.

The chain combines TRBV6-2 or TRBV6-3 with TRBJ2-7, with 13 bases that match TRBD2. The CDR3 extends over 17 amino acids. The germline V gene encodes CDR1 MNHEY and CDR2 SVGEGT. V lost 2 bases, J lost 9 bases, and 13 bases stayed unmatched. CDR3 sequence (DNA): TGTGCCAGCAGTTACGAACTTCGGACTAGCGGGAGATTTGGGCAGTACGTC. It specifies CASSYELRTSGRFGQYV.

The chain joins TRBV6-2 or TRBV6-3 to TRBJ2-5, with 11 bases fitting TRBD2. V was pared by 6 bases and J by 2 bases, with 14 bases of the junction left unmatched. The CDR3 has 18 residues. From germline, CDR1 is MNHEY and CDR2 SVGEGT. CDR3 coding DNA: TGTGCCAGCAGCTATCCGATGGGTAGCGGGAGGGCTCAAGAGACCCAGTACTTC. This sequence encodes CASSYPMGSGRAQETQYF.

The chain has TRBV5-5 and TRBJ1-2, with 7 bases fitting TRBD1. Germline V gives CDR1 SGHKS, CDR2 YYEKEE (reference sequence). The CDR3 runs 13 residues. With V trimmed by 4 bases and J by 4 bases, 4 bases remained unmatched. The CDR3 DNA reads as TGTGCCAGCAGCCTCGACAGGGCCTATGGCTACACCTTC. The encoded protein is CASSLDRAYGYTF.

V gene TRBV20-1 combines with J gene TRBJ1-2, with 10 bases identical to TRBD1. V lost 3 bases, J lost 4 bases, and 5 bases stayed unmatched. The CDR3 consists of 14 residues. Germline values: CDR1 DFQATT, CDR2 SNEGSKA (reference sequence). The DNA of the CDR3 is TGCAGTGCTAGTCGGGGACAGGGGATCTATGGCTACACCTTC. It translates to CSASRGQGIYGYTF.

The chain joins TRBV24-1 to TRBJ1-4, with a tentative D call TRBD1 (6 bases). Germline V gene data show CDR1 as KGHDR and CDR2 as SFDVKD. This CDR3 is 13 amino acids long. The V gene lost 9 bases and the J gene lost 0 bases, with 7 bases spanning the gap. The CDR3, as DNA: TGTGCCACCGGGACAACAACTAATGAAAAACTGTTTTTT. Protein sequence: CATGTTTNEKLFF.

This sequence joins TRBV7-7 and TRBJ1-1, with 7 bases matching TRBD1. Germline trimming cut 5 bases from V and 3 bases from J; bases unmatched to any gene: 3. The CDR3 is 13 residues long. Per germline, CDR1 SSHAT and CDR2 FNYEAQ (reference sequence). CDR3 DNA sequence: TGTGCCAGCAGCGCCGACAGGGACACTGAAGCTTTCTTT. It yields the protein CASSADRDTEAFF.

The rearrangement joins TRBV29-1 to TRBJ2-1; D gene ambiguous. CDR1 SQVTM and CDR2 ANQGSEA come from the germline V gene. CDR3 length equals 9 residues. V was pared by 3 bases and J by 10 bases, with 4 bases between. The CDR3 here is CSVDGEQFF. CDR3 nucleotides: TGCAGCGTTGACGGGGAGCAGTTCTTC.

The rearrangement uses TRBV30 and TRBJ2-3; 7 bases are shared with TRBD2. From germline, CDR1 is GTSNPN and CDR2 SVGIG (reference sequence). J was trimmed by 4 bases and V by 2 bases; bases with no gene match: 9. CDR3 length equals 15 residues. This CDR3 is CAWSLLLAEADTQYF. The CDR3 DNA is TGTGCCTGGAGTCTGCTGCTAGCGGAGGCAGATACGCAGTATTTT.